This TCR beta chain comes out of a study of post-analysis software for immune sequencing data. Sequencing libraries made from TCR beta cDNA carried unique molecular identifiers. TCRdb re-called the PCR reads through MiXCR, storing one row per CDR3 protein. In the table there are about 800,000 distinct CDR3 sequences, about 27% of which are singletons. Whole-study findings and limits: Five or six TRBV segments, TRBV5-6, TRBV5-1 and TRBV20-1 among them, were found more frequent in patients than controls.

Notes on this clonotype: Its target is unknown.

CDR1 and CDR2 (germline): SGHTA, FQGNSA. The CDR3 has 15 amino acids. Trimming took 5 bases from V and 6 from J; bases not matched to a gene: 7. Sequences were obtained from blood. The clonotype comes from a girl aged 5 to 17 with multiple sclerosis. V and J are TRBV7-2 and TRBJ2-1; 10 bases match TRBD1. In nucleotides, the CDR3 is TGTGCCAGCAGCCCCCATGGGACAGGGGTCAATGAGCAGTTCTTC. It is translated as CASSPHGTGVNEQFF. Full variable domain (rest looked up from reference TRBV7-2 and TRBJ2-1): GAGVSQSPSNKVTEKGKDVELRCDPISGHTALYWYRQSLGQGLEFLIYFQGNSAPDKSGLPSDRFSAERTGGSVSTLTIQRTQQEDSAVYLCASSPHGTGVNEQFFGPGTRLTVL.